Listed below are T cell receptor beta chains from one sample, sequenced in a study of T cell responses to AZD1222 COVID-19 vaccine. Sequenced by immunoSEQ multiplex PCR; TCRdb stores in-frame clones only, minus some. The sample has some 110,000 clones, more than 70% seen once. Sequences were derived from peripheral blood, sampled 28 days after the second AZD1222 dose. All receptors derive from an adult who received the AZD1222 COVID-19 vaccine. Each CDR3 is given with its conserved first and last residue. The D gene is left open where the match is weak. Size is stated for part of the rows, as once, few or many counts, or as a class when the clone is expanded.

D gene: .; V gene: TRBV3-1/TRBV3-2; clone size: few; J gene: TRBJ2-7; CDR3 protein: CASSQVGGSGGEQYF; CDR3 DNA: TGTGCCAGCAGCCAAGTTGGAGGGAGTGGAGGCGAGCAGTACTTC
D gene: .; V gene: TRBV7-2; clone size: .; J gene: TRBJ2-3; CDR3 protein: CASSLEERADTQYF; CDR3 DNA: TGTGCCAGCAGCTTAGAAGAGAGGGCAGATACGCAGTATTTT
D gene: .; V gene: TRBV9; clone size: .; J gene: TRBJ2-7; CDR3 protein: CASSVGGVNEQYF; CDR3 DNA: TGTGCCAGCAGCGTAGGTGGAGTAAACGAGCAGTACTTC
D gene: .; V gene: TRBV6-5; clone size: .; J gene: TRBJ2-2; CDR3 protein: CASRKGAGTGELFF; CDR3 DNA: TGTGCCAGCAGGAAAGGGGCAGGAACCGGGGAGCTGTTTTTT
D gene: .; V gene: TRBV3-1/TRBV3-2; clone size: .; J gene: TRBJ2-7; CDR3 protein: CASSQDRYEQYF; CDR3 DNA: TGTGCCAGCAGCCAAGATCGGTACGAGCAGTACTTC
D gene: .; V gene: TRBV6-4; clone size: .; J gene: TRBJ1-1; CDR3 protein: CASSDHRDLMNTEAFF; CDR3 DNA: TGTGCCAGCAGTGACCACAGGGATCTAATGAACACTGAAGCTTTCTTT
D gene: TRBD1; V gene: TRBV19; clone size: .; J gene: TRBJ1-1; CDR3 protein: CASMTGYTEAFF; CDR3 DNA: TGTGCCAGTATGACAGGGTACACTGAAGCTTTCTTT
D gene: .; V gene: TRBV29-1; clone size: .; J gene: TRBJ2-7; CDR3 protein: CSVTRESSYEQYF; CDR3 DNA: TGCAGCGTTACCAGGGAAAGCTCCTACGAGCAGTACTTC
D gene: .; V gene: TRBV28; clone size: .; J gene: TRBJ2-2; CDR3 protein: CASSIPSAGELFF; CDR3 DNA: TGTGCCAGCAGCATCCCTAGTGCCGGGGAGCTGTTTTTT
D gene: TRBD1; V gene: TRBV18; clone size: .; J gene: TRBJ1-4; CDR3 protein: CASSPRQGTNEKLFF; CDR3 DNA: TGTGCCAGCTCACCCCGACAGGGGACTAATGAAAAACTGTTTTTT
D gene: .; V gene: TRBV9; clone size: .; J gene: TRBJ2-7; CDR3 protein: CASSVALDGLQYF; CDR3 DNA: TGTGCCAGCAGCGTAGCCTTGGACGGATTGCAGTACTTC
D gene: .; V gene: TRBV3-1/TRBV3-2; clone size: once; J gene: TRBJ1-5; CDR3 protein: CASSQEQGSNQPQHF; CDR3 DNA: TGTGCCAGCAGCCAAGAACAGGGTAGCAATCAGCCCCAGCATTTT
D gene: .; V gene: TRBV6-5; clone size: .; J gene: TRBJ2-5; CDR3 protein: CASSSRSAQETQYF; CDR3 DNA: TGTGCCAGCAGTTCCCGGTCTGCCCAAGAGACCCAGTACTTC
D gene: .; V gene: TRBV6-4; clone size: .; J gene: TRBJ2-1; CDR3 protein: CASSDSSQSSYNEQFF; CDR3 DNA: TGTGCCAGCAGTGACTCCAGCCAGAGCTCCTACAATGAGCAGTTCTTC
D gene: TRBD1; V gene: TRBV9; clone size: .; J gene: TRBJ1-1; CDR3 protein: CASSVDRAVTEAFF; CDR3 DNA: TGTGCCAGCAGCGTCGACAGGGCGGTCACTGAAGCTTTCTTT
D gene: TRBD2; V gene: TRBV7-9; clone size: few; J gene: TRBJ2-7; CDR3 protein: CASRGTSGSHEQYF; CDR3 DNA: TGTGCCAGCAGGGGGACTAGCGGGAGCCACGAGCAGTACTTC
D gene: .; V gene: TRBV3-1/TRBV3-2; clone size: .; J gene: TRBJ2-5; CDR3 protein: CASSQDTIFQETQYF; CDR3 DNA: TGTGCCAGCAGCCAAGATACCATCTTCCAAGAGACCCAGTACTTC
D gene: .; V gene: TRBV28; clone size: .; J gene: TRBJ1-6; CDR3 protein: CASSLGGEGSPLHF; CDR3 DNA: TGTGCCAGCAGTTTAGGGGGAGAGGGTTCACCCCTCCACTTT
D gene: TRBD2; V gene: TRBV3-1/TRBV3-2; clone size: few; J gene: TRBJ2-7; CDR3 protein: CASSQVLRGSYEQYF; CDR3 DNA: TGTGCCAGCAGCCAAGTTCTGCGGGGGTCCTACGAGCAGTACTTC
D gene: TRBD1; V gene: TRBV7-3; clone size: .; J gene: TRBJ1-2; CDR3 protein: CASSPGQNYGYTF; CDR3 DNA: TGTGCCAGCAGCCCGGGACAGAACTATGGCTACACCTTC
D gene: .; V gene: TRBV11-2; clone size: .; J gene: TRBJ1-1; CDR3 protein: CASSPYPVTEAFF; CDR3 DNA: TGTGCCAGCAGCCCGTACCCCGTTACTGAAGCTTTCTTT
D gene: .; V gene: TRBV15; clone size: .; J gene: TRBJ2-7; CDR3 protein: CATSRDEGGEQYF; CDR3 DNA: TGTGCCACCAGCAGAGATGAGGGAGGCGAGCAGTACTTC
D gene: .; V gene: TRBV6-5; clone size: .; J gene: TRBJ1-1; CDR3 protein: CASSYDQYSGPTEAFF; CDR3 DNA: TGTGCCAGCAGTTACGATCAATATTCAGGGCCCACTGAAGCTTTCTTT
D gene: .; V gene: TRBV27; clone size: .; J gene: TRBJ2-3; CDR3 protein: CASSPTYSPGGQYF; CDR3 DNA: TGTGCCAGCAGCCCCACGTACAGCCCGGGTGGGCAGTATTTT
D gene: .; V gene: TRBV18; clone size: .; J gene: TRBJ1-1; CDR3 protein: CASSPPGQTGGSSTEAFF; CDR3 DNA: TGTGCCAGCTCACCACCGGGGCAAACCGGGGGTTCGTCCACTGAAGCTTTCTTT
D gene: TRBD1; V gene: TRBV27; clone size: .; J gene: TRBJ2-3; CDR3 protein: CASSLSGQGRKRDTQYF; CDR3 DNA: TGTGCCAGCAGTTTATCCGGACAGGGCCGAAAACGGGATACGCAGTATTTT
D gene: TRBD1; V gene: TRBV2; clone size: .; J gene: TRBJ1-6; CDR3 protein: CASSPTQGASNSPLHF; CDR3 DNA: TGTGCCAGCAGCCCCACGCAGGGGGCAAGTAATTCACCCCTCCACTTT
D gene: TRBD2; V gene: TRBV4-1; clone size: .; J gene: TRBJ2-5; CDR3 protein: CASSPGLAEETQYF; CDR3 DNA: TGCGCCAGCAGCCCAGGACTAGCGGAAGAGACCCAGTACTTC
D gene: .; V gene: TRBV3-1/TRBV3-2; clone size: .; J gene: TRBJ1-1; CDR3 protein: CASSQDGQTLGEAFF; CDR3 DNA: TGTGCCAGCAGCCAAGACGGACAGACCTTGGGTGAAGCTTTCTTT
D gene: TRBD1; V gene: TRBV19; clone size: .; J gene: TRBJ1-5; CDR3 protein: CASNRGQINQPQHF; CDR3 DNA: TGTGCCAGTAATAGGGGACAGATCAATCAGCCCCAGCATTTT
D gene: TRBD1; V gene: TRBV5-4; clone size: .; J gene: TRBJ1-1; CDR3 protein: CASSLVGQGKAFF; CDR3 DNA: TGTGCCAGCAGCTTGGTGGGACAGGGCAAAGCTTTCTTT
D gene: .; V gene: TRBV9; clone size: .; J gene: TRBJ1-4; CDR3 protein: CASSDLVGREANEKLFF; CDR3 DNA: TGTGCCAGCAGCGACCTTGTGGGTAGGGAGGCTAATGAAAAACTGTTTTTT
D gene: TRBD1; V gene: TRBV6-6; clone size: once; J gene: TRBJ1-5; CDR3 protein: CASSQGRGQPQHF; CDR3 DNA: TGTGCCAGCAGTCAGGGCAGGGGGCAGCCCCAGCATTTT
D gene: TRBD2; V gene: TRBV7-3; clone size: .; J gene: TRBJ2-1; CDR3 protein: CASSLGTSGSNEQFF; CDR3 DNA: TGTGCCAGCAGCTTGGGGACTAGCGGGAGTAATGAGCAGTTCTTC
D gene: .; V gene: TRBV11-2; clone size: .; J gene: TRBJ2-7; CDR3 protein: CASSLDRYYEQYF; CDR3 DNA: TGTGCCAGCAGCTTAGACAGATACTACGAGCAGTACTTC
D gene: .; V gene: TRBV2; clone size: once; J gene: TRBJ2-7; CDR3 protein: CASIEAGDEQYF; CDR3 DNA: TGTGCCAGCATCGAGGCGGGCGACGAGCAGTACTTC
D gene: .; V gene: TRBV6-5; clone size: once; J gene: TRBJ2-3; CDR3 protein: CASSSFADTQYF; CDR3 DNA: TGTGCCAGCAGTTCCTTCGCAGATACGCAGTATTTT
D gene: TRBD1; V gene: TRBV5-1; clone size: .; J gene: TRBJ1-1; CDR3 protein: CASSSGDRTMNTEAFF; CDR3 DNA: TGCGCCAGCAGCTCCGGGGACAGGACGATGAACACTGAAGCTTTCTTT
D gene: .; V gene: TRBV12-3/TRBV12-4; clone size: .; J gene: TRBJ2-7; CDR3 protein: CASSFLYEQYF; CDR3 DNA: TGTGCCAGCAGTTTTTTGTACGAGCAGTACTTC
D gene: .; V gene: TRBV25-1; clone size: .; J gene: TRBJ2-5; CDR3 protein: CASSRGAQETQYF; CDR3 DNA: TGTGCCAGCAGTCGGGGGGCACAAGAGACCCAGTACTTC
D gene: .; V gene: TRBV18; clone size: .; J gene: TRBJ1-2; CDR3 protein: CASSHSAGRNYNYGYTF; CDR3 DNA: TGTGCCAGCTCGCATTCGGCAGGGCGGAACTATAACTATGGCTACACCTTC
D gene: .; V gene: TRBV28; clone size: .; J gene: TRBJ2-1; CDR3 protein: CASSPPWSYNEQFF; CDR3 DNA: TGTGCCAGCAGTCCCCCTTGGTCCTACAATGAGCAGTTCTTC